This entry lists 24 T cell receptor beta chains sequenced from one sample in a study of cytomegalovirus exposure and HLA in healthy donors. PCR was performed using 60 Vbeta and 13 Jbeta primers. Here immunoSEQ multiplex PCR was the method, and the copy in TCRdb shows in-frame clones only, minus some. The profile covers about 150,000 clones, with under 80% appearing a single time and roughly 4% taken by the ten largest. Sequencing used PBMCs. Every receptor here comes from a man aged 18 to 29 in good health and CMV-seropositive.

V is TRBV5-4 and J is TRBJ1-2; no clear D gene. The CDR3 spans 14 residues. The V end was cut by 0 bases, the J end by 2 bases, with 8 bases between. CDR1 is SGHNT and CDR2 is YYREEE in the germline V gene (reference sequence). The CDR3 DNA is TGTGCCAGCAGCTTGGAAGCGGTAAACTATGGCTACACCTTC. The encoded protein is CASSLEAVNYGYTF.

This clone has more than one count but fewer than ten. The chain employs TRBV6-1 and TRBJ1-5; TRBD1 aligns across 8 bases. The CDR3 has 15 amino acids. V gave up 9 bases and J gave up 6 bases; unmatched junction bases: 13. CDR1 and CDR2 (germline): MNHNS, SASEGT. The CDR3 protein is CASRTGQGQTQPQHF. The CDR3 DNA follows: TGTGCCAGTAGAACAGGACAGGGCCAAACTCAGCCCCAGCATTTT.

The chain uses TRBV7-2 and TRBJ2-5; a possible D gene is TRBD1 (6 bases). Germline assignment: CDR1 SGHTA and CDR2 FQGNSA. The length of the CDR3 is 15 residues. Trimming removed 1 base at V and 4 bases at J, with 13 bases between. As DNA, the CDR3 is TGTGCCAGCAGCTTAGGGGCAGGGGCTACAGAGACCCAGTACTTC. It yields the protein CASSLGAGATETQYF.

The rearrangement links TRBV6-5 to TRBJ1-1; D is unresolved. Deletions cut 6 bases from V and 0 bases from J, with 11 bases between. The CDR3 runs 14 residues. The germline V gene has CDR1 MNHEY and CDR2 SVGAGI. CDR3 region: CASRGLAVNTEAFF. The CDR3 DNA reads as TGTGCCAGCAGGGGTTTGGCGGTGAACACTGAAGCTTTCTTT.

The chain is built from TRBV6-5 and TRBJ1-5, with TRBD1 as a possible D gene (5 bases). The V and J ends lost 4 bases and 2 bases respectively, with 15 bases between them. This CDR3 region has 16 residues. Per the germline V gene, CDR1 is MNHEY and CDR2 is SVGAGI. The CDR3 sequence: CASSSVGGAGNQPQHF. CDR3 in DNA: TGTGCCAGCAGTTCCGTGGGTGGGGCCGGCAATCAGCCCCAGCATTTT.

There are a few counts of this clone. The conserved final phenylalanine or tryptophan is absent from the CDR3, which likely points to a read error. V and J are TRBV30 and TRBJ1-1; D is unclear. The V gene's germline CDR1 is GTSNPN and CDR2 SVGIG (reference sequence). The V end was cut by 5 bases, the J end by 1 base, with 11 bases between. This CDR3 is 13 amino acids long. The CDR3 nucleotides read TGTGCCTGGCTACGACACCAGAACACTGAAGCTTTCGTT. Translating it yields CAWLRHQNTEAFV.

The chain is built from TRBV10-1 and TRBJ2-3; 12 bases align to TRBD2. Trimming at V came to 8 bases and at J to 4 bases, leaving 4 bases not matched to a gene. CDR3 length: 14 residues. Germline values: CDR1 WNHNN, CDR2 SYGVQD (reference sequence). CDR3: CASGGLAGPDTQYF. DNA for the CDR3: TGCGCCAGCGGAGGACTAGCGGGGCCAGATACGCAGTATTTT.

The chain is built from TRBV6-5 and TRBJ1-6; D not resolved. Trimming removed 7 bases at V and 2 bases at J, with 12 bases between. The CDR3 contains 15 residues. Germline V gene sequence: CDR1 MNHEY, CDR2 SVGAGI. The CDR3 is CASTEGGTYNSPLHF. The CDR3 nucleotides are TGTGCCAGCACGGAGGGAGGGACCTATAATTCACCCCTCCACTTT.

The V and J genes are TRBV7-3 and TRBJ2-5; D ambiguous. This CDR3 is built from 13 residues. Trimming took 2 bases from V and 5 from J, leaving 9 bases between them. Germline lookup yields CDR1 SGHTA and CDR2 FQGTGA. The CDR3 nucleotides read TGTGCCAGCAGCTTATCCCCCGCGGAGACCCAGTACTTC. It translates to CASSLSPAETQYF.

The chain joins TRBV4-2 to TRBJ2-7; no reliable D call. Germline-derived CDR1 and CDR2 are LGHNA and YNFKEQ. The ends were cut back, 4 bases at V and 1 base at J, with 8 bases in the middle. The CDR3 has 13 amino acids. CDR3 in DNA: TGTGCCAGCAGCCGTCCAGGTTCCTACGAGCAGTACTTC. Its translation: CASSRPGSYEQYF.

This clone was seen a handful of times. The V and J genes are TRBV2 and TRBJ2-3, with 9 bases aligning to TRBD1. Germline V gene lookup returns CDR1 SNHLY and CDR2 FYNNEI. This CDR3 is 15 amino acids long. With 6 bases clipped from V and 0 bases from J, the junction kept 4 bases outside the gene matches. The chain's CDR3 is CASRGTGISTDTQYF. The CDR3 nucleotides read TGTGCCAGCAGGGGGACAGGGATCAGCACAGATACGCAGTATTTT. Supplemented by reference TRBV2 and TRBJ2-3, the full variable domain reads EPEVTQTPSHQVTQMGQEVILRCVPISNHLYFYWYRQILGQKVEFLVSFYNNEISEKSEIFDDQFSVERPDGSNFTLKIRSTKLEDSAMYFCASRGTGISTDTQYFGPGTRLTVL.

The chain has TRBV5-4 and TRBJ2-1; TRBD1 might be the D (5 bases). The ends were cut back, 7 bases at V and 3 bases at J, with 17 bases in the middle. The germline V gene encodes CDR1 SGHNT and CDR2 YYREEE (reference sequence). This CDR3 is 15 amino acids long. The CDR3 DNA sequence: TGTGCCAGCGCTAATACAGGTTTGGGCTACAATGAGCAGTTCTTC. Translation: CASANTGLGYNEQFF.

The chain has TRBV28 and TRBJ2-7; D uncertain. The CDR3 is made up of 15 amino acids. Trimming took 5 bases from V and 0 from J, leaving 14 bases between them. Germline V gene data show CDR1 as MDHEN and CDR2 as SYDVKM. In DNA, the CDR3 is TGTGCCAGCAGTCCAGGCCGACGGAACTCCTACGAGCAGTACTTC. This encodes CASSPGRRNSYEQYF. Full variable domain (missing parts from reference TRBV28 and TRBJ2-7): DVKVTQSSRYLVKRTGEKVFLECVQDMDHENMFWYRQDPGLGLRLIYFSYDVKMKEKGDIPEGYSVSREKKERFSLILESASTNQTSMYLCASSPGRRNSYEQYFGPGTRLTVT.

This clone was found once. The chain uses TRBV7-2 and TRBJ1-6; D might be TRBD1 (5 bases). Germline CDR1 reads SGHTA; CDR2 reads FQGNSA. The CDR3 runs 15 residues. Trimming removed 5 bases at V and 1 base at J, with 9 bases between. DNA for the CDR3: TGTGCCAGCAGCCAACGACAGTCCTATAATTCACCCCTCCACTTT. It codes for CASSQRQSYNSPLHF.

This chain connects TRBV6-5 to TRBJ2-5; D gene uncertain. Trimming took 3 bases from V and 6 from J, leaving 11 bases between them. Germline CDR1 reads MNHEY; CDR2 reads SVGAGI. The length of the CDR3 is 13 residues. The DNA of the CDR3 is TGTGCCAGCAGTTATCGGCAGAGGCAGACCCAGTACTTC. Its protein is CASSYRQRQTQYF.

V is TRBV6-1 and J is TRBJ2-3; D is unresolved. Trimming removed 7 bases at V and 1 base at J, with 9 bases between. There are 13 residues in the CDR3. Germline V CDR1 and CDR2: MNHNS, SASEGT. DNA of the CDR3: TGTGCCAGCACCATTCCAGGCACAGATACGCAGTATTTT. It translates to CASTIPGTDTQYF.

The chain joins TRBV7-8 to TRBJ2-7, with TRBD2 as a possible D gene (7 bases). CDR3 size: 19 residues. Germline V lookup: CDR1 SGHVS, CDR2 FQNEAQ. The V gene lost 4 bases and the J gene lost 0 bases, with 25 bases spanning the gap. CDR3 sequence: CASSSRGREWGSGSYEQYF. CDR3 nucleotide sequence: TGTGCCAGCAGCTCCCGGGGGCGGGAGTGGGGCTCTGGCTCCTACGAGCAGTACTTC.

This clone appeared a few times. The chain has TRBV28 and TRBJ2-5; 10 nucleotides agree with TRBD2. Trimming at V came to 5 bases and at J to 6 bases, leaving 12 bases not matched to a gene. The CDR3 loop spans 16 amino acids. Per germline, CDR1 MDHEN and CDR2 SYDVKM. The CDR3 protein is CASSILAGVIGKTQYF. The CDR3 DNA reads as TGTGCCAGCAGTATTCTAGCGGGAGTCATTGGAAAGACCCAGTACTTC.

This clone was seen only a few times. The chain employs TRBV6-6 and TRBJ2-5, with a tentative D call TRBD1 (6 bases). V was pared by 6 bases and J by 5 bases, with 13 bases between. This CDR3 region has 13 residues. Germline V CDR1 and CDR2: MNHNY, SVGAGI (reference sequence). CDR3: CASSLQGRETQYF. The CDR3 coding sequence is TGTGCCAGCAGCTTACAGGGAAGGGAGACCCAGTACTTC.

The genes are TRBV18 and TRBJ1-2; perhaps TRBD1 as D (5 bases). Germline V gene sequence: CDR1 KGHSH, CDR2 LQKENI. The CDR3 runs 15 residues. Between the trimmed V and J ends, which lost 1 base and 4 bases, there was a span of 13 bases. The CDR3 is CASSPRGDSLYGYTF. CDR3 DNA sequence: TGTGCCAGCTCACCACGGGGGGATTCCCTCTATGGCTACACCTTC. Using reference TRBV18 and TRBJ1-2 for the parts outside the CDR3, the full variable domain is NAGVMQNPRHLVRRRGQEARLRCSPMKGHSHVYWYRQLPEEGLKFMVYLQKENIIDESGMPKERFSAEFPKEGPSILRIQQVVRGDSAAYFCASSPRGDSLYGYTFGSGTRLTVV.

The chain carries TRBV15 and TRBJ1-2; possibly TRBD1 for D (5 bases). The CDR3 runs 15 residues. Germline V CDR1 and CDR2: LNHNV, YYDKDF (reference sequence). V was clipped by 0 bases and J by 8 bases, with 16 bases between them. CDR3: CATSRDPQGGLGYTF. The CDR3 region has the DNA TGTGCCACCAGCAGAGATCCGCAGGGAGGGCTAGGCTACACCTTC.

The table lists this clone with a few counts. V usage is TRBV19 and J usage is TRBJ1-1; the D is unclear. Germline V gene data show CDR1 as LNHDA and CDR2 as SQIVND (reference sequence). CDR3 length: 12 amino acids. The V gene lost 2 bases and the J gene lost 11 bases, with 12 bases spanning the gap. The CDR3 spells CASSIISGSAFF. CDR3 DNA: TGTGCCAGTAGTATAATTTCGGGGTCCGCTTTCTTT.

The chain links TRBV19 to TRBJ2-7; 9 bases map to TRBD1. Germline CDR1 is LNHDA and CDR2 is SQIVND (reference sequence). The CDR3 spans 15 residues. The V gene end was trimmed by 1 base and the J gene end by 5 bases; junction bases not matched to a gene: 6. CDR3 in DNA: TGTGCCAGTAGTATAGTGGGGACAGGGATTAACGAGCAGTACTTC. This gives the protein CASSIVGTGINEQYF.

The CDR3 is CASSLEVGRTSYEQYF. CDR3 in DNA: TGCGCCAGCAGCTTGGAGGTGGGCAGAACCTCCTACGAGCAGTACTTC. The chain recombines TRBV5-1 with TRBJ2-7, with D unresolved. The germline gives CDR1 SGHRS, CDR2 YFSETQ. The CDR3 loop spans 16 amino acids. The V gene lost 0 bases and the J gene lost 0 bases, with 13 bases spanning the gap. Looking up the rest from reference TRBV5-1 and TRBJ2-7 gives the full variable domain: KAGVTQTPRYLIKTRGQQVTLSCSPISGHRSVSWYQQTPGQGLQFLFEYFSETQRNKGNFPGRFSGRQFSNSRSEMNVSTLELGDSALYLCASSLEVGRTSYEQYFGPGTRLTVT.